Listed below are T cell receptor beta chains from one sample, sequenced in a study of T-cell reconstitution after alpha-beta-depleted transplantation in children. TCRdb ran MiXCR on the PCR reads and lists one entry per CDR3 protein. The sample holds about 980,000 distinct CDR3 sequences, 25% to 35% seen once. Here the sequenced sample was PBMCs, mostly from graft donor cells, taken 360 days after TCRalphabeta/CD19-depleted stem cell transplant. Receptors were obtained from a boy younger than two who had a stem cell transplant for SCID, so the T cells may come from the graft donor. Each CDR3 is given with its conserved first and last residue. Each record gives: D gene, J gene, clone size, V gene, CDR3 protein, CDR3 DNA. D genes are given only for firm matches. Clone size is given for some rows only: seen once, a few or many times, or a class if the clone is expanded.

d_gene: TRBD1; j_gene: TRBJ1-2; abundance: few; v_gene: TRBV20-1; CDR3aa: CSAASDRAYGYTF; CDR3nt: TGCAGTGCAGCATCCGACAGGGCCTATGGCTACACCTTC
d_gene: -; j_gene: TRBJ2-2; abundance: few; v_gene: TRBV29-1; CDR3aa: CSVVGTGGSSGGFRELFF; CDR3nt: TGCAGCGTTGTTGGGACAGGGGGATCTAGCGGGGGATTTCGGGAGCTGTTTTTT
d_gene: -; j_gene: TRBJ2-7; abundance: -; v_gene: TRBV5-1; CDR3aa: CASSLGPPAYEQYF; CDR3nt: TGCGCCAGCAGCTTGGGACCCCCCGCCTACGAGCAGTACTTC
d_gene: -; j_gene: TRBJ2-3; abundance: -; v_gene: TRBV19; CDR3aa: CASSIIGEDTQYF; CDR3nt: TGTGCCAGTAGTATAATCGGGGAAGATACGCAGTATTTT
d_gene: TRBD1; j_gene: TRBJ1-6; abundance: -; v_gene: TRBV12-3/TRBV12-4; CDR3aa: CASKITGVSSPLHF; CDR3nt: TGTGCCAGCAAGATTACAGGGGTGAGCTCACCCCTCCACTTT
d_gene: -; j_gene: TRBJ1-1; abundance: -; v_gene: TRBV20-1; CDR3aa: CSASPRVNTEAFF; CDR3nt: TGCAGTGCTAGTCCCCGGGTGAACACTGAAGCTTTCTTT
d_gene: TRBD2; j_gene: TRBJ2-5; abundance: -; v_gene: TRBV4-2; CDR3aa: CASSQDYPLAALRETQYF; CDR3nt: TGTGCCAGCAGCCAGGACTACCCCCTAGCGGCCCTCCGAGAGACCCAGTACTTC
d_gene: -; j_gene: TRBJ1-2; abundance: few; v_gene: TRBV20-1; CDR3aa: CSARDRPRGGYTF; CDR3nt: TGCAGTGCTAGAGACCGGCCCAGGGGTGGCTACACCTTC
d_gene: -; j_gene: TRBJ1-2; abundance: many; v_gene: TRBV6-5; CDR3aa: CASSYVGGADGYTF; CDR3nt: TGTGCCAGCAGTTACGTGGGGGGGGCGGATGGCTACACCTTC
d_gene: TRBD2; j_gene: TRBJ2-7; abundance: -; v_gene: TRBV20-1; CDR3aa: CSATSGGQTYEQYF; CDR3nt: TGCAGTGCTACTAGCGGGGGGCAAACCTACGAGCAGTACTTC
d_gene: -; j_gene: TRBJ2-5; abundance: -; v_gene: TRBV12-3/TRBV12-4; CDR3aa: CASSSKPSQETQYF; CDR3nt: TGTGCCAGCAGTTCCAAACCCAGCCAAGAGACCCAGTACTTC
d_gene: -; j_gene: TRBJ2-2; abundance: few; v_gene: TRBV5-1; CDR3aa: CASSLPDWGGDSNTGELFF; CDR3nt: TGCGCCAGCAGCTTGCCTGATTGGGGCGGGGACTCGAACACCGGGGAGCTGTTTTTT
d_gene: -; j_gene: TRBJ1-1; abundance: -; v_gene: TRBV6-1; CDR3aa: CASSTPRQGGNTEAFF; CDR3nt: TGTGCCAGCAGTACCCCGCGCCAGGGAGGGAACACTGAAGCTTTCTTT
d_gene: TRBD2; j_gene: TRBJ2-1; abundance: few; v_gene: TRBV5-1; CDR3aa: CASARGSSGSYNEQFF; CDR3nt: TGCGCCAGCGCCAGAGGGTCTAGCGGGAGTTACAATGAGCAGTTCTTC
d_gene: -; j_gene: TRBJ1-3; abundance: few; v_gene: TRBV7-2; CDR3aa: CASSPWGVALRNTIYF; CDR3nt: TGTGCCAGCAGCCCCTGGGGGGTGGCACTTAGAAACACCATATATTTT
d_gene: -; j_gene: TRBJ2-3; abundance: -; v_gene: TRBV5-1; CDR3aa: CASSHPGGGPTDTQYF; CDR3nt: TGCGCCAGCAGCCACCCCGGAGGGGGACCCACAGATACGCAGTATTTT
d_gene: -; j_gene: TRBJ2-1; abundance: -; v_gene: TRBV20-1; CDR3aa: CSALGVGQFF; CDR3nt: TGCAGTGCTCTCGGGGTAGGGCAGTTCTTC
d_gene: -; j_gene: TRBJ2-2; abundance: -; v_gene: TRBV20-1; CDR3aa: CSASRGSSGELFF; CDR3nt: TGCAGTGCTTCCCGGGGTAGCAGCGGGGAGCTGTTTTTT
d_gene: TRBD2; j_gene: TRBJ2-1; abundance: few; v_gene: TRBV7-2; CDR3aa: CASSPAAGDNEQFF; CDR3nt: TGTGCCAGCAGCCCAGCGGCGGGGGACAATGAGCAGTTCTTC
d_gene: -; j_gene: TRBJ1-1; abundance: -; v_gene: TRBV29-1; CDR3aa: CSVREGGMNTEAFF; CDR3nt: TGCAGCGTTCGGGAGGGGGGGATGAACACTGAAGCTTTCTTT
d_gene: -; j_gene: TRBJ1-5; abundance: few; v_gene: TRBV28; CDR3aa: CASIASLGPQHF; CDR3nt: TGTGCCAGCATTGCCTCTCTGGGACCCCAGCATTTT
d_gene: -; j_gene: TRBJ2-1; abundance: once; v_gene: TRBV4-1; CDR3aa: CASSQDWRRSLNEQFF; CDR3nt: TGCGCCAGCAGCCAAGACTGGAGAAGATCTCTCAATGAGCAGTTCTTC
d_gene: TRBD2; j_gene: TRBJ2-3; abundance: -; v_gene: TRBV5-5; CDR3aa: CASSTAGADTQYF; CDR3nt: TGTGCCAGCAGCACGGCGGGAGCAGATACGCAGTATTTT
d_gene: TRBD2; j_gene: TRBJ2-1; abundance: -; v_gene: TRBV12-3/TRBV12-4; CDR3aa: CASSLARGLAGSEQFF; CDR3nt: TGTGCCAGCAGTTTAGCGCGAGGACTAGCGGGGAGTGAGCAGTTCTTC
d_gene: -; j_gene: TRBJ2-6; abundance: few; v_gene: TRBV4-2; CDR3aa: CASSRPGSGANVLTF; CDR3nt: TGTGCCAGCAGCCGTCCTGGCTCTGGGGCCAACGTCCTGACTTTC
d_gene: TRBD2; j_gene: TRBJ2-3; abundance: few; v_gene: TRBV29-1; CDR3aa: CSALRLAGDTDTQYF; CDR3nt: TGCAGCGCGCTACGACTAGCGGGTGACACAGATACGCAGTATTTT
d_gene: -; j_gene: TRBJ1-1; abundance: many; v_gene: TRBV5-1; CDR3aa: CASSLSMMRTEAFF; CDR3nt: TGCGCCAGCAGCCTATCCATGATGCGGACAGAAGCTTTCTTT
d_gene: -; j_gene: TRBJ2-1; abundance: few; v_gene: TRBV9; CDR3aa: CASSGRGLGGEQFF; CDR3nt: TGTGCCAGCAGCGGACGGGGACTGGGTGGTGAGCAGTTCTTC
d_gene: -; j_gene: TRBJ1-2; abundance: many; v_gene: TRBV28; CDR3aa: CASSPSPEGQVSLLYYGYTF; CDR3nt: TGTGCCAGCAGCCCCAGCCCCGAAGGACAAGTTTCCCTCTTATACTATGGCTACACCTTC
d_gene: -; j_gene: TRBJ1-5; abundance: -; v_gene: TRBV9; CDR3aa: CASSVEGGRQPQHF; CDR3nt: TGTGCCAGCAGCGTAGAAGGAGGGCGGCAGCCCCAGCATTTT
d_gene: -; j_gene: TRBJ2-5; abundance: few; v_gene: TRBV6-2/TRBV6-3; CDR3aa: CASSYRSLMNEETQYF; CDR3nt: TGTGCCAGCAGTTACAGGAGCCTCATGAACGAAGAGACCCAGTACTTC
d_gene: -; j_gene: TRBJ2-5; abundance: -; v_gene: TRBV19; CDR3aa: CASSMGPLGGDQETQYF; CDR3nt: TGTGCCAGTAGTATGGGCCCTTTAGGTGGGGACCAAGAGACCCAGTACTTC
d_gene: -; j_gene: TRBJ2-3; abundance: -; v_gene: TRBV7-2; CDR3aa: CASSFQGSETDTQYF; CDR3nt: TGTGCCAGCAGCTTCCAGGGAAGCGAGACAGATACGCAGTATTTT
d_gene: TRBD2; j_gene: TRBJ2-5; abundance: -; v_gene: TRBV20-1; CDR3aa: CSPKGRFGGGFQETQYF; CDR3nt: TGCAGCCCGAAGGGGCGTTTCGGCGGGGGGTTTCAAGAGACCCAGTACTTC
d_gene: -; j_gene: TRBJ1-3; abundance: few; v_gene: TRBV5-6; CDR3aa: CASGPGTAGNTIYF; CDR3nt: TGTGCCAGCGGCCCAGGGACGGCTGGAAACACCATATATTTT
d_gene: TRBD2; j_gene: TRBJ2-3; abundance: few; v_gene: TRBV20-1; CDR3aa: CSARGLAGGTNTQYF; CDR3nt: TGCAGTGCTAGAGGACTAGCGGGGGGCACGAATACGCAGTATTTT
d_gene: -; j_gene: TRBJ2-5; abundance: -; v_gene: TRBV12-3/TRBV12-4; CDR3aa: CASSPWTAQETQYF; CDR3nt: TGTGCCAGCAGTCCGTGGACAGCTCAAGAGACCCAGTACTTC
d_gene: TRBD2; j_gene: TRBJ2-3; abundance: -; v_gene: TRBV20-1; CDR3aa: CSAGGGALDTQYF; CDR3nt: TGCAGTGCTGGCGGGGGGGCCTTAGATACGCAGTATTTT
d_gene: TRBD1; j_gene: TRBJ2-5; abundance: -; v_gene: TRBV5-4; CDR3aa: CASSLGGQGLETQYF; CDR3nt: TGTGCCAGCAGCTTGGGGGGACAGGGTTTGGAGACCCAGTACTTC
d_gene: TRBD1; j_gene: TRBJ2-5; abundance: -; v_gene: TRBV5-1; CDR3aa: CASSQQGARETQYF; CDR3nt: TGCGCCAGCAGCCAACAGGGGGCGCGAGAGACCCAGTACTTC
d_gene: -; j_gene: TRBJ1-1; abundance: -; v_gene: TRBV20-1; CDR3aa: CSVQGQGNTEAFF; CDR3nt: TGCAGTGTTCAGGGCCAGGGCAACACTGAAGCTTTCTTT
d_gene: TRBD2; j_gene: TRBJ2-1; abundance: few; v_gene: TRBV18; CDR3aa: CASSPLAGPSNNEQFF; CDR3nt: TGTGCCAGCTCACCGCTAGCGGGGCCTTCAAACAATGAGCAGTTCTTC
d_gene: -; j_gene: TRBJ2-2; abundance: few; v_gene: TRBV6-2/TRBV6-3; CDR3aa: CASSKTGNTGELFF; CDR3nt: TGTGCCAGCAGTAAGACAGGCAACACCGGGGAGCTGTTTTTT
d_gene: -; j_gene: TRBJ2-1; abundance: -; v_gene: TRBV11-2; CDR3aa: CASSIRTRGRLSYNEQFF; CDR3nt: TGTGCCAGCAGCATTAGAACGCGGGGCCGCCTCTCCTACAATGAGCAGTTCTTC
d_gene: -; j_gene: TRBJ1-4; abundance: few; v_gene: TRBV7-2; CDR3aa: CASSRGGGAGNKLFF; CDR3nt: TGTGCCAGCAGCCGGGGAGGCGGGGCGGGAAACAAACTGTTTTTT
d_gene: -; j_gene: TRBJ2-4; abundance: -; v_gene: TRBV12-3/TRBV12-4; CDR3aa: CASSAGTTSAKNIQYF; CDR3nt: TGTGCCAGCAGCGCCGGGACAACCTCAGCCAAAAACATTCAGTACTTC
d_gene: -; j_gene: TRBJ2-7; abundance: few; v_gene: TRBV15; CDR3aa: CATSRSAAYEQYF; CDR3nt: TGTGCCACCAGCAGATCGGCAGCCTACGAGCAGTACTTC
d_gene: -; j_gene: TRBJ1-4; abundance: -; v_gene: TRBV6-5; CDR3aa: CASSYSKKGGAEEKLFF; CDR3nt: TGTGCCAGCAGTTACTCGAAAAAGGGGGGCGCGGAAGAAAAACTGTTTTTT
d_gene: -; j_gene: TRBJ1-5; abundance: few; v_gene: TRBV5-1; CDR3aa: CASSWREGPSQPQHF; CDR3nt: TGCGCCAGCAGCTGGAGGGAGGGCCCGAGTCAGCCCCAGCATTTT
d_gene: -; j_gene: TRBJ1-2; abundance: few; v_gene: TRBV20-1; CDR3aa: CSARYSGDVYGYTF; CDR3nt: TGCAGTGCTAGGTATAGTGGGGACGTCTATGGCTACACCTTC
d_gene: -; j_gene: TRBJ1-1; abundance: -; v_gene: TRBV2; CDR3aa: CARSALGDTEAFF; CDR3nt: TGTGCCAGATCCGCCCTGGGGGACACTGAAGCTTTCTTT
d_gene: TRBD1; j_gene: TRBJ1-3; abundance: few; v_gene: TRBV6-1; CDR3aa: CASSPTGTGTGNTIYF; CDR3nt: TGTGCCAGCAGCCCAACCGGGACAGGGACTGGAAACACCATATATTTT
d_gene: -; j_gene: TRBJ1-1; abundance: few; v_gene: TRBV5-5; CDR3aa: CASSLGVAAFF; CDR3nt: TGTGCCAGCAGCTTGGGAGTTGCTGCTTTCTTT
d_gene: TRBD2; j_gene: TRBJ2-1; abundance: few; v_gene: TRBV6-5; CDR3aa: CASSYRGLAGEPYNEQFF; CDR3nt: TGTGCCAGCAGTTATCGAGGACTAGCGGGGGAACCCTACAATGAGCAGTTCTTC
d_gene: -; j_gene: TRBJ2-3; abundance: few; v_gene: TRBV29-1; CDR3aa: CSVDEGGWGTDTQYF; CDR3nt: TGCAGCGTTGATGAAGGGGGTTGGGGAACAGATACGCAGTATTTT
d_gene: TRBD2; j_gene: TRBJ2-3; abundance: few; v_gene: TRBV24-1; CDR3aa: CATSERGGSTDTQYF; CDR3nt: TGTGCCACCAGTGAACGCGGGGGGAGCACAGATACGCAGTATTTT
d_gene: -; j_gene: TRBJ2-2; abundance: -; v_gene: TRBV7-2; CDR3aa: CASSQQGQANTGELFF; CDR3nt: TGTGCCAGCAGCCAACAGGGACAAGCGAACACCGGGGAGCTGTTTTTT
d_gene: -; j_gene: TRBJ2-1; abundance: -; v_gene: TRBV12-3/TRBV12-4; CDR3aa: CASSLGGFEQFF; CDR3nt: TGTGCCAGCAGTTTAGGAGGTTTTGAGCAGTTCTTC
d_gene: -; j_gene: TRBJ1-1; abundance: few; v_gene: TRBV5-5; CDR3aa: CASSLVYRDTEAFF; CDR3nt: TGTGCCAGCAGCTTGGTTTATAGGGACACTGAAGCTTTCTTT
d_gene: TRBD2; j_gene: TRBJ2-7; abundance: -; v_gene: TRBV10-3; CDR3aa: CAIRRGIAGSGEQYF; CDR3nt: TGTGCCATCAGGAGGGGAATAGCGGGGTCGGGCGAGCAGTACTTC